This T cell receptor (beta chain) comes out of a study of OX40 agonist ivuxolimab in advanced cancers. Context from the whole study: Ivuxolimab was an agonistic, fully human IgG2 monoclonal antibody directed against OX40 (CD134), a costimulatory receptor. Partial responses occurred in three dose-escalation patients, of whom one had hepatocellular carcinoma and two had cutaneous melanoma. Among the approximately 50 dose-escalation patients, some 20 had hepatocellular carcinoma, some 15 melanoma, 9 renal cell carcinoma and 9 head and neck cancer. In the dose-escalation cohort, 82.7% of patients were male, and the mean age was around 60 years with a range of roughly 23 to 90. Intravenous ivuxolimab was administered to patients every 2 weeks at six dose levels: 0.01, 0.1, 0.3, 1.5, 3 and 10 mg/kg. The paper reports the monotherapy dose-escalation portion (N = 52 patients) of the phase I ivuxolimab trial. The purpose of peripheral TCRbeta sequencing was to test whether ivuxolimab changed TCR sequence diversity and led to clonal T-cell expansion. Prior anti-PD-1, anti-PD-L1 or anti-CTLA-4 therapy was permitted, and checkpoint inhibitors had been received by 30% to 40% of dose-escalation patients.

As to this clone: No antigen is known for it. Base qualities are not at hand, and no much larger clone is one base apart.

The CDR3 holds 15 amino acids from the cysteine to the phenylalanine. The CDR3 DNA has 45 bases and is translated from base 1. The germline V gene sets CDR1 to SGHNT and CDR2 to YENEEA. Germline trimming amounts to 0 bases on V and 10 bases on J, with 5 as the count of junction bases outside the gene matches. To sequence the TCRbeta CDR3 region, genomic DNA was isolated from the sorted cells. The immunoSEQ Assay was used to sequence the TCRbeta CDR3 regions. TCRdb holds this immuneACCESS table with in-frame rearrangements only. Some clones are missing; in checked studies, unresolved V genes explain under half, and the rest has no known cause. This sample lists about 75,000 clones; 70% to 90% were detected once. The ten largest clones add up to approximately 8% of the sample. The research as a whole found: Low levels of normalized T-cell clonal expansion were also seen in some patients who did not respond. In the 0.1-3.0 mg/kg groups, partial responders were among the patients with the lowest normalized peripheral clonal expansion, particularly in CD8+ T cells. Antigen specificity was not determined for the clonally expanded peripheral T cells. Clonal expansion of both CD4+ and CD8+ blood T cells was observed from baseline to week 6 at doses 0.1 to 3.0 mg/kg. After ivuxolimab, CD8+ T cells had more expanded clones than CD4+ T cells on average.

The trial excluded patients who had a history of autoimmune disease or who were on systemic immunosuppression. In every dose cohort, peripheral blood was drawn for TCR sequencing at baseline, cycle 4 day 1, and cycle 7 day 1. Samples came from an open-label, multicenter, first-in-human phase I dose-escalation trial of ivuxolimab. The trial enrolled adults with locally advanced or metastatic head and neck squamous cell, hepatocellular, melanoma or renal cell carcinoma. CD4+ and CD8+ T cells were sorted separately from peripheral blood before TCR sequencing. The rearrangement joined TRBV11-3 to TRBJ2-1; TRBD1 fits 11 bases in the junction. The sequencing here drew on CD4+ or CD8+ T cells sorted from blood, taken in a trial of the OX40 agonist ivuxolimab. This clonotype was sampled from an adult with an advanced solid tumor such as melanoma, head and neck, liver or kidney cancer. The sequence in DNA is TGTGCCAGCAGCTTAGAGGGACAGGGGGTCGGCGAGCAGTTCTTC. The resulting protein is CASSLEGQGVGEQFF.